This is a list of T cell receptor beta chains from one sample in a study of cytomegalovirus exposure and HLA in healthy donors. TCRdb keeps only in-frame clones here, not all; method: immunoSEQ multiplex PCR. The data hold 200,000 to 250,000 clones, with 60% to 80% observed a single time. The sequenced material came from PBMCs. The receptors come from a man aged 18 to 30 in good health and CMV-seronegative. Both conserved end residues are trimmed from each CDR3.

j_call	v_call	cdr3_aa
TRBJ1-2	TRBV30	AWSLETGGYT
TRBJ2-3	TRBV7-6	ASSLGHSISTDTQY
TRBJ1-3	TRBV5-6	ASTSGTEAGNTIY
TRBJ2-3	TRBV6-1	ASSAIEDTQY
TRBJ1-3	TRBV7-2	ASSLFGDSGNTIY
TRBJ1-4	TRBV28	ATGTGNDEKLF
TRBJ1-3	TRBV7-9	ASRNPRDSGNTIY
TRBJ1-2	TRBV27	ASSLTRDSGRSGYT
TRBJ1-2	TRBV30	AWSGGRDDGYT
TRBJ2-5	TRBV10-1	ASSGSTGWGGETQY
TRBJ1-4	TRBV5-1	ASSLLTNEKLF
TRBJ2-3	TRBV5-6	ASSLALAGTDTQY
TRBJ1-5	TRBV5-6	ASSLAGDSNQPQH
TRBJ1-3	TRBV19	ASSPDRGDTIY
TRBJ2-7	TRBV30	AWASGRPPYEQY
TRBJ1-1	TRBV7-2	ASSQRQGKEAF
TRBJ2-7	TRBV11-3	ASSLDLRAGDEQY
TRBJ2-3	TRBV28	ASSLPKTSGRWTDTQY
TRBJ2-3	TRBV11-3	ASSSGTSGIADTQY
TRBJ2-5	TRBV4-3	ASSQDGGRGETQY
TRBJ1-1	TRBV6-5	ASSYSTGTGTEAF
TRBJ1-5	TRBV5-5	ASSPYEQGYQPQH
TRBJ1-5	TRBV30	AWSGELGQFNQPQH
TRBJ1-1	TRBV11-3	ASRYPGQGSTEAF
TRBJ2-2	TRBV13	ASSSNRPPGELF
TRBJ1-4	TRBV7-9	ASSLEGRNEKLF
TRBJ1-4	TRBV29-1	SVRRQGGEKLF